The present entry profiles one T cell receptor beta chain with its context. The record originates from a study of blood T cell repertoires in COVID-19. V gave up 0 bases and J gave up 4 bases, with 18 bases separating them. This CDR3 has 17 amino acids. The V gene's germline CDR1 is SGDLS and CDR2 YYNGEE. Profiling relied on immunoSEQ multiplex PCR, and the TCRdb table lists in-frame clones only, not all of them. The repertoire holds about 120,000 clones, with about 90% as singletons. This receptor was obtained from a woman in her sixties with COVID-19, enrolled during active disease. The rearrangement links TRBV9 to TRBJ2-3, with TRBD2 as a possible D gene (7 bases). Material for sequencing was peripheral blood. The CDR3 spells CASSVATGRAIPDTQYF. CDR3 sequence (DNA): TGTGCCAGCAGCGTAGCTACAGGGAGGGCCATTCCAGATACGCAGTATTTT.